One sample yielded the 8 T cell receptor beta chains listed below, sequenced in a study of blood T cell repertoires in COVID-19. Sequenced by immunoSEQ multiplex PCR; TCRdb stores in-frame clones only, minus some. The sample consists of about half a million clones, 80% to 90% of them appearing once. The sequencing input was peripheral blood. Receptors were obtained from a human donor in a cohort sampled during active COVID-19.

The table lists this clone with a few counts. The CDR3 sequence: CASSLTPNGAYEQYF. The CDR3 nucleotides are TGTGCCAGCAGCTTGACCCCTAACGGGGCCTACGAGCAGTACTTC. The chain has TRBV11-2 and TRBJ2-7, with a tentative D call TRBD2 (5 bases). CDR1 and CDR2 (germline): SGHAT, FQNNGV. This CDR3 is 15 amino acids long. V shed 3 bases and J shed 2 bases, with 14 bases lying between them.

This clone was seen only a few times. The chain links TRBV11-3 to TRBJ2-1; D not certain. Germline-derived CDR1 and CDR2 are SGHNT and YENEEA. This CDR3 is 15 amino acids long. V was cut by 0 bases and J by 1 base, with 7 bases left in between. The CDR3 here is CASSLDVGSYNEQFF. The CDR3 coding sequence is TGTGCCAGCAGCTTAGATGTCGGTTCCTACAATGAGCAGTTCTTC.

This chain connects TRBV27 to TRBJ2-7; D not resolved. The CDR3 runs 12 residues. Germline CDR1 is MNHEY and CDR2 is SMNVEV (reference sequence). V dropped 6 bases and J dropped 6 bases, with 12 bases sitting between them. CDR3 residues: CASRFPGGEQYF. The CDR3 DNA is TGTGCCAGCAGATTCCCCGGCGGCGAGCAGTACTTC.

V and J are TRBV6-4 and TRBJ1-6; D remains unclear. The V end lost 5 bases, the J end lost 5 bases, and 7 bases lay between the germline ends. In germline, CDR1 is MRHNA, CDR2 SNTAGT. CDR3 length equals 13 residues. The CDR3 nucleotides are TGTGCCAGCAGTCTCACAAATAATTCACCCCTCCACTTT. As protein: CASSLTNNSPLHF.

J is TRBJ1-3 and V is TRBV15; D gene uncertain. CDR3 size: 14 residues. Germline values: CDR1 LNHNV, CDR2 YYDKDF (reference sequence). The V and J ends lost 0 bases and 1 base respectively, with 4 bases between them. CDR3 sequence reads: CATSRDRSGNTIYF. CDR3 nucleotide sequence: TGTGCCACCAGCAGAGATAGATCTGGAAACACCATATATTTT.

The genes are TRBV5-5 and TRBJ2-7; TRBD1 matches 7 bases. The germline V gene has CDR1 SGHKS and CDR2 YYEKEE (reference sequence). The CDR3 runs 18 residues. The V and J ends lost 4 bases and 2 bases, in that order; junction bases with no gene match: 18. The CDR3 region is CASSHYGAGGSRAYEQYF. The CDR3 nucleotides are TGTGCCAGCAGCCACTACGGGGCAGGGGGTAGTCGTGCCTACGAGCAGTACTTC.

This chain links TRBV6-2 or TRBV6-3 with TRBJ2-1; TRBD2 matches at 14 bases. CDR1 is MNHEY and CDR2 is SVGEGT in the germline V gene. V shed 0 bases and J 2 bases; nucleotides not matched to a gene: 6. The length of the CDR3 is 19 residues. The CDR3 DNA follows: TGTGCCAGCAGTTACTCTGGACTAGCGGGAGGTCGAACCTACAATGAGCAGTTCTTC. It translates to CASSYSGLAGGRTYNEQFF.

The chain employs TRBV28 and TRBJ1-6; 10 bases match TRBD1. The germline CDR1 and CDR2 sequences are MDHEN and SYDVKM. The CDR3 is 16 amino acids. V shed 6 bases and J 6 bases; nucleotides not matched to a gene: 8. In DNA, the CDR3 is TGTGCCAGCAGACTGGGACAGGGGCTTATTAATTCACCCCTCCACTTT. Translated, it gives CASRLGQGLINSPLHF.